These 8 T cell receptor beta chains came from one sample sequenced in a study of T cells in Graves' hyperthyroidism and ophthalmopathy. RNA transcripts gave rise to amplified TCR beta CDR3 regions. HTBI primers were employed in a first-round RT-PCR of the TCR CDR3. Each CDR3 protein is one row after TCRdb ran MiXCR on the multiplex PCR reads. The table lists roughly 720,000 distinct CDR3 sequences, 15% to 20% of them singletons. The sample taken for sequencing was blood. These receptors were taken from a man aged 50 or older with Graves' hyperthyroidism.

The V and J genes are TRBV20-1 and TRBJ2-2; a weak D match, TRBD1 (6 bases). The CDR3 has 13 amino acids. Between the trimmed V and J ends, which lost 5 bases and 4 bases, there was a span of 11 bases. CDR1 and CDR2 (germline): DFQATT, SNEGSKA (reference sequence). CDR3 nucleotides: TGCAGTGCTCAGGGACACCTCACCGGGGAGCTGTTTTTT. It is translated as CSAQGHLTGELFF.

This clonotype was recorded a few times. This chain uses TRBV28 with TRBJ1-4, with D tentatively TRBD1 (5 bases). The V and J ends lost 7 bases and 8 bases respectively, with 23 bases between them. This CDR3 spans 16 amino acids. Germline V gene data show CDR1 as MDHEN and CDR2 as SYDVKM. CDR3 in DNA: TGTGCCAGCAAGTCGGTCGGTGGGACCGGAGAGGAAAAACTGTTTTTT. It encodes CASKSVGGTGEEKLFF.

The chain employs TRBV7-9 and TRBJ1-2; unclear D gene. The ends were cut back, 8 bases at V and 2 bases at J, with 21 bases in the middle. The CDR3 contains 16 residues. The germline gives CDR1 SEHNR, CDR2 FQNEAQ (reference sequence). CDR3 loop: CASGDTRNPGNYGYTF. Written as DNA, the CDR3 is TGTGCCAGCGGTGACACGCGCAACCCCGGGAACTATGGCTACACCTTC.

This clonotype showed up many times. V usage is TRBV20-1 and J usage is TRBJ2-1; TRBD2 matches at 10 bases. V was clipped by 2 bases and J by 6 bases; unmatched bases: 7. The CDR3 is 15 residues long. In germline, CDR1 is DFQATT, CDR2 SNEGSKA (reference sequence). The CDR3 sequence: CSARSSSGSSNEQFF. CDR3 sequence (DNA): TGCAGTGCTAGAAGCTCTAGCGGGAGCTCCAATGAGCAGTTCTTC.

The chain joins TRBV20-1 to TRBJ2-3; unclear D gene. The CDR3 totals 12 residues. The germline gives CDR1 DFQATT, CDR2 SNEGSKA (reference sequence). Trimming removed 4 bases at V and 4 bases at J, with 9 bases between. CDR3 protein: CSAIGVADTQYF. As DNA, the CDR3 is TGCAGTGCTATTGGAGTTGCAGATACGCAGTATTTT.

This clonotype was found a few times. The chain joins TRBV20-1 to TRBJ1-5, with 10 bases lining up with TRBD1. Germline values: CDR1 DFQATT, CDR2 SNEGSKA (reference sequence). V shed 4 bases and J 3 bases; nucleotides not matched to a gene: 6. The CDR3 spans 15 residues. CDR3 DNA sequence: TGCAGTGCTATAAAGGACAGGGGGAACAATCAGCCCCAGCATTTT. This encodes CSAIKDRGNNQPQHF.

In this sample, this clonotype turned up a few times. This rearrangement joins TRBV6-1 to TRBJ2-3; D tentatively fits TRBD1 or TRBD2 (7 bases each). Germline V CDR1 and CDR2: MNHNS, SASEGT. The CDR3 extends over 19 amino acids. Trimming stripped 3 bases from V and 1 base from J, with 23 bases between. Here the CDR3 DNA reads TGTGCCAGCAGTGAGCGACAGGGCTTCGCGGGAGTAGGCACAGATACGCAGTATTTT. Residues: CASSERQGFAGVGTDTQYF.

The chain carries TRBV29-1 and TRBJ1-4; D not certain. V shed 5 bases and J shed 7 bases, with 8 bases lying between them. The CDR3 is 11 amino acids. Germline CDR1 SQVTM, CDR2 ANQGSEA. DNA for the CDR3: TGCAGCGTTAGGCCGGGTGAAAAACTGTTTTTT. Translating gives CSVRPGEKLFF.